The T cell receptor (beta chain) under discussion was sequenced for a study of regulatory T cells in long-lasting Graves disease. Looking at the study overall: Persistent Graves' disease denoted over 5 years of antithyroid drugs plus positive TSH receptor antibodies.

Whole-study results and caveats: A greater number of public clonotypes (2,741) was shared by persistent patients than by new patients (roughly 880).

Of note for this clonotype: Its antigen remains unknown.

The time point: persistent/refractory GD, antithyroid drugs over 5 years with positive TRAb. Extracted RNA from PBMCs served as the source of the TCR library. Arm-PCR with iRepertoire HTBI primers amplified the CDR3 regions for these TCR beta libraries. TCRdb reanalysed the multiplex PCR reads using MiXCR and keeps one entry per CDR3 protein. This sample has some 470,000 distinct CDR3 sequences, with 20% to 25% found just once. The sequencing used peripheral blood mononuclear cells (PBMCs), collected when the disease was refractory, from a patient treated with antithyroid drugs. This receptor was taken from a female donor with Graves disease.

The CDR3 DNA follows: TGTGCCAGCAGCTTAACGGTGACAGCCGGTGAAAAACTGTTTTTT. This gives the protein CASSLTVTAGEKLFF. The rearrangement joins TRBV13 to TRBJ1-4; possibly TRBD1 for D (5 bases). Trimming took off 2 bases at V and 7 bases at J, with 14 bases between the two ends. Germline V gene data show CDR1 as PRHDT and CDR2 as FYEKMQ (reference sequence). The CDR3 covers 15 residues. Combining the CDR3 with reference TRBV13 and TRBJ1-4 gives the whole variable domain AAGVIQSPRHLIKEKRETATLKCYPIPRHDTVYWYQQGPGQDPQFLISFYEKMQSDKGSIPDRFSAQQFSDYHSELNMSSLELGDSALYFCASSLTVTAGEKLFFGSGTQLSVL.